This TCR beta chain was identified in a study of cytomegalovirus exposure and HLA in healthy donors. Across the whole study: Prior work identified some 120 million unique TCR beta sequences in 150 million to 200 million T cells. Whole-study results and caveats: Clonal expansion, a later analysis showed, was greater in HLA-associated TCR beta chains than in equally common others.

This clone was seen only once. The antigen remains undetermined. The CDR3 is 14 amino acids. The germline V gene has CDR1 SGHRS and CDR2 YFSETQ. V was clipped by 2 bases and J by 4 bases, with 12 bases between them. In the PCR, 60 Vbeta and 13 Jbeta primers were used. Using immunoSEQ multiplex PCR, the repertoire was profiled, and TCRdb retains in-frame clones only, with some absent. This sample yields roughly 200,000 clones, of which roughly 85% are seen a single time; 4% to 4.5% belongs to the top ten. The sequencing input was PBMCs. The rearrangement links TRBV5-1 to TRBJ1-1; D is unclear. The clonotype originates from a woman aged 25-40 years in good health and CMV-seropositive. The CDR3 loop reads CASSLGRTGTEAFF. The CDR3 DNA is TGCGCCAGCAGCTTAGGGAGGACGGGCACTGAAGCTTTCTTT.